Below, 22 T cell receptor beta chains from the same sample are listed, as sequenced in a study of CD8 T cells in Susac syndrome. It was with random hexamers that 0.5 to 1 ug RNA was reverse transcribed. MiXCR, run by TCRdb on the immunoSEQ multiplex PCR reads, gives a single entry per CDR3 protein. The repertoire holds roughly 200,000 distinct CDR3 sequences, with approximately 94% as singletons. Material: CD4+ T cells from PBMCs. Receptor source: a human donor with Susac syndrome.

This clonotype was seen only once. The CDR3 DNA reads TGTGCCAGCAGCCGGGACCAAAATCAGCCCCAGCATTTT. The encoded protein is CASSRDQNQPQHF. The chain recombines TRBV5-4 with TRBJ1-5; possible D gene TRBD1, 5 bases. The CDR3 is 13 amino acids. Deletions cut 4 bases from V and 4 bases from J, with 9 bases between. From germline, CDR1 is SGHNT and CDR2 YYREEE (reference sequence).

The V gene is TRBV11-2, the J gene TRBJ2-3; 9 bases line up with TRBD2. There are 15 residues in the CDR3. V trimming: 4 bases; J trimming: 7 bases; junction bases outside the gene matches: 9. Germline V gene lookup returns CDR1 SGHAT and CDR2 FQNNGV. Here the CDR3 reads CASSSQGGGANTQYF. The CDR3 bases are TGTGCCAGCAGCTCCCAGGGCGGGGGGGCGAATACGCAGTATTTT.

The J gene is TRBJ2-7, the V gene TRBV25-1; 7 bases line up with TRBD2. V trimming: 3 bases; J trimming: 2 bases; junction bases outside the gene matches: 4. Germline assignment: CDR1 MGHDK and CDR2 SYGVNS. CDR3 size: 14 residues. CDR3 sequence (DNA): TGTGCCAGCAGTGATTCCCGGGGGGCCTACGAGCAGTACTTC. Translation: CASSDSRGAYEQYF.

The chain links TRBV9 to TRBJ2-5; 9 bases align to TRBD1. The V gene end was trimmed by 4 bases and the J gene end by 4 bases; junction bases not matched to a gene: 5. The germline V gene has CDR1 SGDLS and CDR2 YYNGEE. The CDR3 is 14 amino acids. The CDR3 reads CASSHGQGSETQYF. The CDR3 DNA reads as TGTGCCAGCAGCCACGGACAGGGGTCAGAGACCCAGTACTTC. The complete variable domain, with remaining parts taken from reference TRBV9 and TRBJ2-5, reads DSGVTQTPKHLITATGQRVTLRCSPRSGDLSVYWYQQSLDQGLQFLIQYYNGEERAKGNILERFSAQQFPDLHSELNLSSLELGDSALYFCASSHGQGSETQYFGPGTRLLVL.

V is TRBV6-6 and J is TRBJ2-7; 10 nucleotides agree with TRBD1. The CDR3 is 14 residues long. From germline, CDR1 is MNHNY and CDR2 SVGAGI (reference sequence). Trimming removed 5 bases from V and 4 bases from J; junction bases left unmatched: 5. The CDR3 coding sequence is TGTGCCAGCAGTATGGGACAGGGGAAGTACGAGCAGTACTTC. This sequence encodes CASSMGQGKYEQYF.

This clonotype was seen a single time. J is TRBJ2-2 and V is TRBV5-1; no firm D call. V was trimmed by 1 base and J by 0 bases, leaving 7 bases between them. CDR3 length: 15 residues. Germline loops: CDR1 SGHRS, CDR2 YFSETQ. The CDR3 nucleotides read TGCGCCAGCAGCTTGACCGAAACGAACACCGGGGAGCTGTTTTTT. Its protein is CASSLTETNTGELFF.

The CDR3: CASSPRGESAPLHF. DNA of the CDR3: TGTGCCAGCTCACCAAGGGGGGAAAGTGCACCCCTCCACTTT. The rearrangement joins TRBV18 to TRBJ1-6, with D possibly matching TRBD1 (6 bases). Trimming cost V 2 bases and J 11 bases, with 13 bases left between them. The germline V gene has CDR1 KGHSH and CDR2 LQKENI. The CDR3 length is 14 residues.

The chain is built from TRBV5-1 and TRBJ2-5; no clear D gene. Germline V lookup: CDR1 SGHRS, CDR2 YFSETQ. CDR3 length: 15 residues. The V gene lost 4 bases and the J gene lost 2 bases, with 15 bases spanning the gap. CDR3 protein: CASSSRQVSQETQYF. The CDR3 DNA follows: TGCGCCAGCAGCAGCCGACAAGTCTCGCAAGAGACCCAGTACTTC.

This clonotype was seen once. In DNA form, the CDR3 reads TGTGCCAGCAGCCCTCCCGTGGGGCACACCGGGGAGCTGTTTTTT. Translating it yields CASSPPVGHTGELFF. The chain uses TRBV7-2 and TRBJ2-2; D possibly corresponds to TRBD1 (5 bases). The CDR3 runs 15 residues. V dropped 5 bases and J dropped 3 bases, with 13 bases sitting between them. Per germline, CDR1 SGHTA and CDR2 FQGNSA. The full variable domain, with the rest looked up from reference TRBV7-2 and TRBJ2-2, is GAGVSQSPSNKVTEKGKDVELRCDPISGHTALYWYRQSLGQGLEFLIYFQGNSAPDKSGLPSDRFSAERTGGSVSTLTIQRTQQEDSAVYLCASSPPVGHTGELFFGEGSRLTVL.

As DNA, the CDR3 is TGTGCCAGCAGTCCGGGACAGGGGGCTCGGAATTCACCCCTCCACTTT. It specifies CASSPGQGARNSPLHF. V is TRBV2 and J is TRBJ1-6; TRBD1 matches at 12 bases. Germline-derived CDR1 and CDR2 are SNHLY and FYNNEI. CDR3 length equals 16 residues. V lost 5 bases and J lost 7; bases outside the gene matches: 6.

This sequence joins TRBV20-1 and TRBJ2-5; TRBD2 might be the D (6 bases). Trimming removed 6 bases at V and 3 bases at J, with 14 bases between. Germline CDR1 reads DFQATT; CDR2 reads SNEGSKA (reference sequence). This CDR3 comprises 13 residues. CDR3 sequence (DNA): TGCAGTGCGGGGCCCGGGGGTAAAGAGACCCAGTACTTC. The encoded protein is CSAGPGGKETQYF.

The chain combines TRBV25-1 with TRBJ1-4; 9 bases match TRBD1. V gave up 6 bases and J gave up 8 bases; unmatched junction bases: 7. The germline CDR1 and CDR2 sequences are MGHDK and SYGVNS. CDR3 length equals 14 residues. CDR3: CASRGGTGIEKLFF. CDR3 DNA sequence: TGTGCCAGCAGGGGCGGGACAGGGATAGAAAAACTGTTTTTT. Complete variable domain (other parts from reference TRBV25-1 and TRBJ1-4): EADIYQTPRYLVIGTGKKITLECSQTMGHDKMYWYQQDPGMELHLIHYSYGVNSTEKGDLSSESTVSRIRTEHFPLTLESARPSHTSQYLCASRGGTGIEKLFFGSGTQLSVL.

The chain uses TRBV11-2 and TRBJ1-2, with TRBD1 matching 9 bases. There are 16 residues in the CDR3. V shed 1 base, J shed 0 bases, and the junction held 3 bases outside the gene matches. Germline-derived CDR1 and CDR2 are SGHAT and FQNNGV. CDR3 nucleotide sequence: TGTGCCAGCAGCTTAGGGGGACAGGGTACTAACTATGGCTACACCTTC. Translated: CASSLGGQGTNYGYTF.

The rearrangement joins TRBV7-3 to TRBJ2-3; 8 bases are a match to TRBD1. Germline V CDR1 and CDR2: SGHTA, FQGTGA. V was clipped by 1 base and J by 8 bases; unmatched bases: 11. The CDR3 has 16 residues. The CDR3 nucleotides read TGTGCCAGCAGCTTAAGGGACAGGACCCTATTCGGTACGCAGTATTTT. Translating it yields CASSLRDRTLFGTQYF.

The chain is built from TRBV20-1 and TRBJ2-7; D possibly matches TRBD1 or TRBD2 (6 bases each). Trimming shortened V by 6 bases and J by 0 bases, and 9 bases separated the two germline ends. The CDR3 length is 12 residues. Germline-derived CDR1 and CDR2 are DFQATT and SNEGSKA (reference sequence). CDR3 loop: CSASGASYEQYF. For the CDR3, the DNA is TGCAGTGCCTCGGGGGCCTCCTACGAGCAGTACTTC.

V is TRBV7-9 and J is TRBJ2-1, with 8 bases identical to TRBD2. The trim removed 1 base at V and 3 bases at J, leaving 2 bases unmatched. The germline V gene has CDR1 SEHNR and CDR2 FQNEAQ (reference sequence). The CDR3 totals 15 residues. CDR3 DNA sequence: TGTGCCAGCAGCTTAGGCGGGGGGATCTACAATGAGCAGTTCTTC. This sequence encodes CASSLGGGIYNEQFF.

This chain joins TRBV9 and TRBJ2-3; either TRBD1 or TRBD2 may supply D (5 bases each). The CDR3 is 15 residues long. Per the germline V gene, CDR1 is SGDLS and CDR2 is YYNGEE. The ends were cut back, 3 bases at V and 2 bases at J, with 13 bases in the middle. The CDR3 region is CASSARDLFTDTQYF. CDR3 coding DNA: TGTGCCAGCAGCGCCCGGGACCTTTTCACAGATACGCAGTATTTT.

The chain couples TRBV3-1 to TRBJ2-7, with 7 bases aligning to TRBD1. The length of the CDR3 is 15 residues. V was pared by 7 bases and J by 3 bases, with 12 bases of the junction left unmatched. The germline gives CDR1 LGHDT, CDR2 YNNKEL (reference sequence). The CDR3 DNA reads TGTGCCAGCAACAAAGCAGGGGGAGCCGACTACGAGCAGTACTTC. Protein sequence: CASNKAGGADYEQYF.

V and J are TRBV7-9 and TRBJ2-1, with D perhaps TRBD1 (6 bases). This CDR3 region has 14 residues. V was clipped by 2 bases and J by 5 bases, with 10 bases between them. Germline loops: CDR1 SEHNR, CDR2 FQNEAQ (reference sequence). The CDR3 reads CASSLRQADNEQFF. CDR3 coding DNA: TGTGCCAGCAGCTTAAGACAGGCTGACAATGAGCAGTTCTTC.

The chain has TRBV6-5 and TRBJ2-7; tentative D call: TRBD2 (5 bases). Looked up from germline, CDR1 is MNHEY and CDR2 is SVGAGI. The V and J ends lost 3 bases and 5 bases respectively, with 20 bases between them. The CDR3 is 16 residues long. CDR3 sequence (DNA): TGTGCCAGCAGTTATACCGGCGACATGTTCGGGAACGAGCAGTACTTC. Protein: CASSYTGDMFGNEQYF.

The V gene is TRBV5-1, the J gene TRBJ2-1, with 7 bases aligning to TRBD1. The CDR3 totals 18 residues. The ends lost 1 base at V and 3 bases at J; junction bases unmatched: 13. Germline loops: CDR1 SGHRS, CDR2 YFSETQ. The chain's CDR3 is CASSLRGQAAVGYNEQFF. CDR3 DNA: TGCGCCAGCAGCTTGCGAGGACAGGCTGCCGTCGGCTACAATGAGCAGTTCTTC.

This sequence joins TRBV9 and TRBJ2-1; D is undetermined. The length of the CDR3 is 12 residues. Trimming took 0 bases from V and 10 from J, leaving 8 bases between them. From germline, CDR1 is SGDLS and CDR2 YYNGEE. The CDR3 DNA sequence: TGTGCCAGCAGCGTAGGGCTGGCCGAGCAGTTCTTC. Translation: CASSVGLAEQFF.